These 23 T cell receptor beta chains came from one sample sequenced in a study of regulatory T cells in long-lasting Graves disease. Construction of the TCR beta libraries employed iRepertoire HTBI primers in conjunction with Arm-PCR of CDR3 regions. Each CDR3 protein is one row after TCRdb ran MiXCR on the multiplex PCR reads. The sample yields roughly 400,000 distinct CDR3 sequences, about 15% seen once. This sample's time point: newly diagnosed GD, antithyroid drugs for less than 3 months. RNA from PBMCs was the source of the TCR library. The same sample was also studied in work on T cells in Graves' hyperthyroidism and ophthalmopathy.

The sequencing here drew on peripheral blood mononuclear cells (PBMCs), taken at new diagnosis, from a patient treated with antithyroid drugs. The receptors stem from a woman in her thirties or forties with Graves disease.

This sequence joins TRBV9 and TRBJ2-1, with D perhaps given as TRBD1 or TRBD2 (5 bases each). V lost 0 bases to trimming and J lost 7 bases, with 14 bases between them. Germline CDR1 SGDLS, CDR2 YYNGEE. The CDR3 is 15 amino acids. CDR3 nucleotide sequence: TGTGCCAGCAGCGTAGCTACGGGGCTAGCAAATGAGCAGTTCTTC. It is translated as CASSVATGLANEQFF.

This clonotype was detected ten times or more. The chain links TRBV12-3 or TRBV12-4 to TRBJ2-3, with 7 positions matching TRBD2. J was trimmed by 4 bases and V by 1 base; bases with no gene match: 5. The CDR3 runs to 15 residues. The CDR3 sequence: CASSLVGGLADTQYF. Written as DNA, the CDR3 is TGTGCCAGCAGTTTAGTGGGAGGGCTGGCAGATACGCAGTATTTT.

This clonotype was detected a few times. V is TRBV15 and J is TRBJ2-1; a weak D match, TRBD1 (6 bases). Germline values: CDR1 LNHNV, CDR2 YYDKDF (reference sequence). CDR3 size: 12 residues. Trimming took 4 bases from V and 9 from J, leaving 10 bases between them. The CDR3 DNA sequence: TGTGCCACCAGCAAAGGACAGCTTGAGCAGTTCTTC. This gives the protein CATSKGQLEQFF.

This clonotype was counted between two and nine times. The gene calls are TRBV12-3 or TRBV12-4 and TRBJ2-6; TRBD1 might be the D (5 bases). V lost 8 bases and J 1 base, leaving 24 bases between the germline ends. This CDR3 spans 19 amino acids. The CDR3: CASDDGGARDGSGANVLTF. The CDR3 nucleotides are TGTGCCAGCGATGATGGTGGGGCCAGGGATGGTTCTGGGGCCAACGTCCTGACTTTC.

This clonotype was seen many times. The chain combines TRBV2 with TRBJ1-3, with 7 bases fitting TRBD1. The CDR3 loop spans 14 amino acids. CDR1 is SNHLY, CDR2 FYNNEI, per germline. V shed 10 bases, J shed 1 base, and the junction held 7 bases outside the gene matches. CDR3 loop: CATRQGGSGNTIYF. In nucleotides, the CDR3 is TGTGCCACCCGACAGGGAGGTTCTGGAAACACCATATATTTT.

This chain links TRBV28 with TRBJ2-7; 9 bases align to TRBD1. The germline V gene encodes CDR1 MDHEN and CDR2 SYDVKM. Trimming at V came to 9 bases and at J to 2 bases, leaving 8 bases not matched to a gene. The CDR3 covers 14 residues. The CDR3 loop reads CASTYGTGPYEQYF. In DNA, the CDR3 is TGTGCCAGTACATACGGGACAGGGCCCTACGAGCAGTACTTC.

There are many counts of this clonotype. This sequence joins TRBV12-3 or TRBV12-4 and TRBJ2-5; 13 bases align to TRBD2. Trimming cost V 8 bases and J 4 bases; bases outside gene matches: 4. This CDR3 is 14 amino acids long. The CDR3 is CASSGLAGVETQYF. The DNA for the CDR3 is TGTGCCAGCTCCGGACTAGCGGGAGTAGAGACCCAGTACTTC.

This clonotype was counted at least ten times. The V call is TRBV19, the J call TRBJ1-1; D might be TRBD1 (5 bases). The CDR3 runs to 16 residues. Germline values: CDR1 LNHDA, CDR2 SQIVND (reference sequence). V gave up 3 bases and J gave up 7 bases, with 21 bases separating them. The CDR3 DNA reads TGTGCCAGTAGTATCTCCGTGGGGCTGGGGGTTTATGAAGCTTTCTTT. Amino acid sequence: CASSISVGLGVYEAFF.

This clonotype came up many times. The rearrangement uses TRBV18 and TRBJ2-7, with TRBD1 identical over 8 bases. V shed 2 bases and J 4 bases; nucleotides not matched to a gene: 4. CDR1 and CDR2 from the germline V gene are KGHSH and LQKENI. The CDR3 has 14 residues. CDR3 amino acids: CASSPLGQAYEQYF. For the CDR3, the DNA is TGTGCCAGCTCACCATTGGGACAGGCGTACGAGCAGTACTTC.

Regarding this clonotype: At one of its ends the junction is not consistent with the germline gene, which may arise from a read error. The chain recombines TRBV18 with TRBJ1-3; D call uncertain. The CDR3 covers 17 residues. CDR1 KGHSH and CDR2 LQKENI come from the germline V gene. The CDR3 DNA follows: TGTGCCAGCTCACCGACCTCGCAGCCAGGCTCTGGAAGCACCATATATTTT. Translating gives CASSPTSQPGSGSTIYF.

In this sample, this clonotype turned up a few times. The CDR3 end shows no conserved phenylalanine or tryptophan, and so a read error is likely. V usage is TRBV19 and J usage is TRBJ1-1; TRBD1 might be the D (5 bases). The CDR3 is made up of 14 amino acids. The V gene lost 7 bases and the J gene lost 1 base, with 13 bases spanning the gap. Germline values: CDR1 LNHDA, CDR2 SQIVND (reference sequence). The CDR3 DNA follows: TGTGCCAGTAATGCCGGGACGGCGAACACTGAAGCTTTCCTT. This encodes CASNAGTANTEAFL.

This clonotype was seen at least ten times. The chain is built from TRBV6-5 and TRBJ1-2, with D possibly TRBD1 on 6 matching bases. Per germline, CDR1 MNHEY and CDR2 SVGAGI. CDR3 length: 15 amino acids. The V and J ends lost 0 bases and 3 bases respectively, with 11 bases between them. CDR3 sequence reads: CASSYSIQGYYGYTF. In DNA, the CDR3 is TGTGCCAGCAGTTACTCAATACAGGGATACTATGGCTACACCTTC.

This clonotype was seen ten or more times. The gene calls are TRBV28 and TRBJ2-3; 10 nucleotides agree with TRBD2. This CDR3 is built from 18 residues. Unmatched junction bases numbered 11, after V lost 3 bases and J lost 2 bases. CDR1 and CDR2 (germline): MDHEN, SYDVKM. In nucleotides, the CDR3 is TGTGCCAGCAGTTTTAGGTGGGAGAGCGGGAGGGCCACAGATACGCAGTATTTT. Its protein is CASSFRWESGRATDTQYF.

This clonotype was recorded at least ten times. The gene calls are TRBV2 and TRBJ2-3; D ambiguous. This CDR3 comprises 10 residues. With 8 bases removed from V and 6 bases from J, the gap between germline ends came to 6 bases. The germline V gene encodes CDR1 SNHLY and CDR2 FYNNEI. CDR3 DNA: TGTGCCAGCCGGAGCGATACGCAGTATTTT. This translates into CASRSDTQYF.

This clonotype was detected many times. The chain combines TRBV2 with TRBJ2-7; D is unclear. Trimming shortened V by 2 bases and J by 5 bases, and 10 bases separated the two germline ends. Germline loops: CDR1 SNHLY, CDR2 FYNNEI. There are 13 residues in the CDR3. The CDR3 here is CASSESPNNEQYF. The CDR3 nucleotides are TGTGCCAGCAGTGAAAGCCCAAACAACGAGCAGTACTTC.

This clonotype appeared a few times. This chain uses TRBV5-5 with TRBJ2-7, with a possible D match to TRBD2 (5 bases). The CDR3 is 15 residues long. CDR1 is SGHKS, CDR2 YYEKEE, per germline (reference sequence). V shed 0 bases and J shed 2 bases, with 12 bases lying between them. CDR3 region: CASSLGGSVAYEQYF. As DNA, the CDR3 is TGTGCCAGCAGCTTGGGCGGTAGCGTAGCCTACGAGCAGTACTTC.

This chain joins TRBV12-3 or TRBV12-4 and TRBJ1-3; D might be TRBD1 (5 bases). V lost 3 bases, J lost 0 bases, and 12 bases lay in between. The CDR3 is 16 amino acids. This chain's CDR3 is CASSLQGPTSGNTIYF. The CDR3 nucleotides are TGTGCCAGCAGTTTGCAGGGACCCACCTCTGGAAACACCATATATTTT.

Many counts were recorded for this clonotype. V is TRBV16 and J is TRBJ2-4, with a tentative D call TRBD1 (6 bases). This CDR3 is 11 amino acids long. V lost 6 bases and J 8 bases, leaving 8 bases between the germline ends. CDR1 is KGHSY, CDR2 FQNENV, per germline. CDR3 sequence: CASSSGDIQYF. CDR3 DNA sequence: TGTGCCAGCAGTTCAGGGGACATTCAGTACTTC.

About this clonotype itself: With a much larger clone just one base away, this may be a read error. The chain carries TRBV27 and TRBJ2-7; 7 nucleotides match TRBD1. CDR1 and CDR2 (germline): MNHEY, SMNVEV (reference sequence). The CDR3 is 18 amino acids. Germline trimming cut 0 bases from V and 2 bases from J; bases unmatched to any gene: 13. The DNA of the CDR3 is TGTGCCAGCAGTTTATCCTTCCTGGCTACAGGGGTCCCCTACGAGCAGTACTTC. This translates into CASSLSFLATGVPYEQYF.

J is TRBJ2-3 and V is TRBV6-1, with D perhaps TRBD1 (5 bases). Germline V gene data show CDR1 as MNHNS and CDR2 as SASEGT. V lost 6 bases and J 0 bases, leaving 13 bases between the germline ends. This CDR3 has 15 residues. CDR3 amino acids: CASSRRQPSTDTQYF. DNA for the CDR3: TGTGCCAGCAGCCGCAGACAGCCTAGCACAGATACGCAGTATTTT.

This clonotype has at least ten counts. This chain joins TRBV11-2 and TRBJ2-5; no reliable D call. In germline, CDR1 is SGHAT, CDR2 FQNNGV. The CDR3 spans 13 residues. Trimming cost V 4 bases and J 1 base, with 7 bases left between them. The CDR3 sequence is CASSSPSQETQYF. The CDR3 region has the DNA TGTGCCAGCAGCTCCCCATCCCAAGAGACCCAGTACTTC. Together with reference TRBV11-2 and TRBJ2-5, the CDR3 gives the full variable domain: EAGVAQSPRYKIIEKRQSVAFWCNPISGHATLYWYQQILGQGPKLLIQFQNNGVVDDSQLPKDRFSAERLKGVDSTLKIQPAKLEDSAVYLCASSSPSQETQYFGPGTRLLVL.

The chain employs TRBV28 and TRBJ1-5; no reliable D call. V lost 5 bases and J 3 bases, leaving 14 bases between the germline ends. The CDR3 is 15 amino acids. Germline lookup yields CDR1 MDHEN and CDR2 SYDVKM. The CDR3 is CASSPGPNVNQPQHF. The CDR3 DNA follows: TGTGCCAGCAGTCCCGGGCCGAACGTCAATCAGCCCCAGCATTTT. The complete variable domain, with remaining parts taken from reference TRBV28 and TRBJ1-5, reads DVKVTQSSRYLVKRTGEKVFLECVQDMDHENMFWYRQDPGLGLRLIYFSYDVKMKEKGDIPEGYSVSREKKERFSLILESASTNQTSMYLCASSPGPNVNQPQHFGDGTRLSIL.

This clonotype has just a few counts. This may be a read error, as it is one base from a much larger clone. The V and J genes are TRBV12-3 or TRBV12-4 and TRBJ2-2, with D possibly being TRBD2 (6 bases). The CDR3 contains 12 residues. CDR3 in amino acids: CAGSLEGGELFF. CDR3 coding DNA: TGTGCCGGCAGCTTGGAGGGCGGGGAGCTGTTTTTT.